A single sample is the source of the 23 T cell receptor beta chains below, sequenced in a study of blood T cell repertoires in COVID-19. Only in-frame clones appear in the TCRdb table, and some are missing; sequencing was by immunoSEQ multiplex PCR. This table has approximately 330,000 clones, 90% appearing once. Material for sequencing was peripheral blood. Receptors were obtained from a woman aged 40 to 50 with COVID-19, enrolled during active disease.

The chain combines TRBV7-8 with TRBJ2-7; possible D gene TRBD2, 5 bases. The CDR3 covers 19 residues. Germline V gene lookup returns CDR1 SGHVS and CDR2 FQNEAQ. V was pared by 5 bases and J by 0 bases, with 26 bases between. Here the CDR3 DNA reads TGTGCCAGCAGCGACCAAGCTCTCCGGGGAGCGCGCAGCTCCTACGAGCAGTACTTC. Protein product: CASSDQALRGARSSYEQYF.

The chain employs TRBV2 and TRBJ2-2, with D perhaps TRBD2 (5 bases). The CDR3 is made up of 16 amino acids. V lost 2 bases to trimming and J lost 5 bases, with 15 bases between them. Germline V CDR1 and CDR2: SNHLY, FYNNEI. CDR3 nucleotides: TGTGCCAGCAGTGAACCCCGGGGAACTGGTACCGGGGAGCTGTTTTTT. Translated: CASSEPRGTGTGELFF.

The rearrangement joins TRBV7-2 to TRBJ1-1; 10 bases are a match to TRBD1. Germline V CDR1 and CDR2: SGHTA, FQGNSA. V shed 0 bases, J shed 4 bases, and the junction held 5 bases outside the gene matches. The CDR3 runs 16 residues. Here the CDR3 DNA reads TGTGCCAGCAGCTTAGCTGGGACAGGGGCATTCACTGAAGCTTTCTTT. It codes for CASSLAGTGAFTEAFF.

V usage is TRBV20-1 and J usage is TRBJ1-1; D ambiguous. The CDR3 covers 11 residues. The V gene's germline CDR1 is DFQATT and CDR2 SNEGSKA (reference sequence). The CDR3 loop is CTHWRETEAFF. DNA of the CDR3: TGCACCCACTGGAGGGAAACCGAAGCTTTCTTT.

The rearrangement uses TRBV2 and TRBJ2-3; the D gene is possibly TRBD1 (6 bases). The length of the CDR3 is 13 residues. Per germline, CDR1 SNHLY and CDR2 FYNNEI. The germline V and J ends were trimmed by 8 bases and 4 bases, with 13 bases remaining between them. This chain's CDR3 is CASGNRESDTQYF. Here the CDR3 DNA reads TGTGCCAGCGGCAACAGGGAATCAGATACGCAGTATTTT.

This chain's CDR3 is CASSPSRDRGLREQYF. In DNA, the CDR3 is TGTGCCAGCTCACCAAGTCGGGACAGGGGATTACGCGAGCAGTACTTC. The chain recombines TRBV18 with TRBJ2-7, with TRBD1 matching over 10 bases. This CDR3 region has 16 residues. Germline CDR1 reads KGHSH; CDR2 reads LQKENI. With 2 bases clipped from V and 6 bases from J, the junction kept 10 bases outside the gene matches.

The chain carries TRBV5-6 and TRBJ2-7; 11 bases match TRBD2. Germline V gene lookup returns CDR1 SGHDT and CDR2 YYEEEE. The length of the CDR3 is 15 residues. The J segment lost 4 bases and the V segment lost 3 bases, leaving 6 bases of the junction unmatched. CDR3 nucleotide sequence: TGTGCCAGCAGCTCACTAGCGGGGGACAAATACGAGCAGTACTTC. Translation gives CASSSLAGDKYEQYF.

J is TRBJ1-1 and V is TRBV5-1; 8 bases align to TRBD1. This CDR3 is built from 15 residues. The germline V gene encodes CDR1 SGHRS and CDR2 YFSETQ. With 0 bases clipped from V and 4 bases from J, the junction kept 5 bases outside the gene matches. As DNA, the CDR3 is TGCGCCAGCAGCTTGGCTCAGGGGGCTGGCACTGAAGCTTTCTTT. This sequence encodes CASSLAQGAGTEAFF.

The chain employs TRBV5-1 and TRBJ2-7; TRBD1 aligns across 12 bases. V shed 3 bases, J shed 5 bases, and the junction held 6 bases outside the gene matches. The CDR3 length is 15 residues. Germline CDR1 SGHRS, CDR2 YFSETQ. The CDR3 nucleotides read TGCGCCAGCAGCTCCGCCGGGACAGGGGGCGACGAGCAGTACTTC. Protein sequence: CASSSAGTGGDEQYF.

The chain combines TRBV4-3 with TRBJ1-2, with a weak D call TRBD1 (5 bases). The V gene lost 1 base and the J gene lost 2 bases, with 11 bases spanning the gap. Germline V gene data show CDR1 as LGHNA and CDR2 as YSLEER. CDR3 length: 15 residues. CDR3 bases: TGCGCCAGCAGCCAAGGGACAAATTCGAACTATGGCTACACCTTC. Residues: CASSQGTNSNYGYTF.

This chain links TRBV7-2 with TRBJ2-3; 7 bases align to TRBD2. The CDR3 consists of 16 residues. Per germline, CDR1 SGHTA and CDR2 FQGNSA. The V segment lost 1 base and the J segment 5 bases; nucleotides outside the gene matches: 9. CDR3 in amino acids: CASSLGSAGAGDTQYF. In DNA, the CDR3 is TGTGCCAGCAGCTTAGGATCCGCGGGAGCAGGAGATACGCAGTATTTT.

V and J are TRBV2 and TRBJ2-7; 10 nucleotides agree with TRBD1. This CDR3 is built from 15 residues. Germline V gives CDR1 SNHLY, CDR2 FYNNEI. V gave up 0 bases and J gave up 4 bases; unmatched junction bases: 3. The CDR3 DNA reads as TGTGCCAGCAGTGAAGCCCGGACAGGGGGGTACGAGCAGTACTTC. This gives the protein CASSEARTGGYEQYF.

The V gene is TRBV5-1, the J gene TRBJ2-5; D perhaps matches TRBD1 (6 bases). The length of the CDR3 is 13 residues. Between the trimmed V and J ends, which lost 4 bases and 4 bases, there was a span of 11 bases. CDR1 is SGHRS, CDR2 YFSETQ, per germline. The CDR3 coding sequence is TGCGCCAGCAGCCCCGGGACACGAGAGACCCAGTACTTC. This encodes CASSPGTRETQYF.

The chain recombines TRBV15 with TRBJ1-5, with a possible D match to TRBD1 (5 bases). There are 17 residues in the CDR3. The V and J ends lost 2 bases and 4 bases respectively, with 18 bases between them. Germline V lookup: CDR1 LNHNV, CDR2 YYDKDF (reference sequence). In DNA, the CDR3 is TGTGCCACCAGCAGACCCGCGGGACGGCAGGGTAATCAGCCCCAGCATTTT. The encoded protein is CATSRPAGRQGNQPQHF. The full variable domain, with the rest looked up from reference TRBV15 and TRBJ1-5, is DAMVIQNPRYQVTQFGKPVTLSCSQTLNHNVMYWYQQKSSQAPKLLFHYYDKDFNNEADTPDNFQSRRPNTSFCFLDIRSPGLGDTAMYLCATSRPAGRQGNQPQHFGDGTRLSIL.

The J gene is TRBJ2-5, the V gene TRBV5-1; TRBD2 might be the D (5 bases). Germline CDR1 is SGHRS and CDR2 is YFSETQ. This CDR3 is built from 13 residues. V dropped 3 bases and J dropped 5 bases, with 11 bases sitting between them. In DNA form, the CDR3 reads TGCGCCAGCAGCTCGACCAGAGGGGAGACCCAGTACTTC. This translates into CASSSTRGETQYF.

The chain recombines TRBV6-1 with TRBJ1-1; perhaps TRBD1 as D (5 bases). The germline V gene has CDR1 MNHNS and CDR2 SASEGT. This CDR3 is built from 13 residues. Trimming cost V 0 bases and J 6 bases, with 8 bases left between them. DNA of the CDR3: TGTGCCAGCAGTGAAGCGCAGGGCGCTGAAGCTTTCTTT. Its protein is CASSEAQGAEAFF.

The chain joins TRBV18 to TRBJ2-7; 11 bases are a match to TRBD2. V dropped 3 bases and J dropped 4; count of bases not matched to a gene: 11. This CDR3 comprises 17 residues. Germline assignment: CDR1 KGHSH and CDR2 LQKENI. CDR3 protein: CASSPLAGGSAVYEQYF. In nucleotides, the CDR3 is TGTGCCAGCTCACCCCTAGCGGGAGGTTCTGCTGTGTACGAGCAGTACTTC.

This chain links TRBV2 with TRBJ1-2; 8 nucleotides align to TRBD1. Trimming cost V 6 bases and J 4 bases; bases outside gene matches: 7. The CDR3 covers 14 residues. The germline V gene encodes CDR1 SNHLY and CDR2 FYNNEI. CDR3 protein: CASRDQGAVYGYTF. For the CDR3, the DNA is TGTGCCAGCAGGGATCAGGGGGCGGTCTATGGCTACACCTTC. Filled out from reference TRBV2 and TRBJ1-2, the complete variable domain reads EPEVTQTPSHQVTQMGQEVILRCVPISNHLYFYWYRQILGQKVEFLVSFYNNEISEKSEIFDDQFSVERPDGSNFTLKIRSTKLEDSAMYFCASRDQGAVYGYTFGSGTRLTVV.

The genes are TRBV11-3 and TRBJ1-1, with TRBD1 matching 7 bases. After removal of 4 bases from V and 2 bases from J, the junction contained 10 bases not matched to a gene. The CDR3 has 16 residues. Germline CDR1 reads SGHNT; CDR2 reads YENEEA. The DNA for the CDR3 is TGTGCCAGCAGCTCAAACAGGGGCGGAGCAAACACTGAAGCTTTCTTT. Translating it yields CASSSNRGGANTEAFF. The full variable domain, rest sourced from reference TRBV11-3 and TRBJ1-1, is EAGVVQSPRYKIIEKKQPVAFWCNPISGHNTLYWYLQNLGQGPELLIRYENEEAVDDSQLPKDRFSAERLKGVDSTLKIQPAELGDSAVYLCASSSNRGGANTEAFFGQGTRLTVV.

The chain's CDR3 is CASSHTPGQGEKQYF. The CDR3 DNA sequence: TGCGCCAGCAGCCATACTCCGGGACAGGGCGAAAAGCAGTACTTC. The chain combines TRBV4-1 with TRBJ2-7; 9 positions agree with TRBD1. Germline V gene data show CDR1 as MGHRA and CDR2 as YSYEKL. The V gene end was trimmed by 3 bases and the J gene end by 8 bases; junction bases not matched to a gene: 11. This CDR3 is built from 15 residues.

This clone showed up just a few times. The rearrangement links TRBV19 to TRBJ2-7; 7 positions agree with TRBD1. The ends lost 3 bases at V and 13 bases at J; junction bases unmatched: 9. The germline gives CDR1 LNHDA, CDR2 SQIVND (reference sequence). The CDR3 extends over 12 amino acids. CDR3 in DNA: TGTGCCAGTAGTATTGGACAGGACATCCTATACTTC. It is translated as CASSIGQDILYF.

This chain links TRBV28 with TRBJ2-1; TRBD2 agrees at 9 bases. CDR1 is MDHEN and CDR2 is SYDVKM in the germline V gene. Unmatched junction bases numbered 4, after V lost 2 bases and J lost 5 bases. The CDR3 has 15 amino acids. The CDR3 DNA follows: TGTGCCAGCAGTTTACTAGCGGGGCCAGACAATGAGCAGTTCTTC. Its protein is CASSLLAGPDNEQFF.

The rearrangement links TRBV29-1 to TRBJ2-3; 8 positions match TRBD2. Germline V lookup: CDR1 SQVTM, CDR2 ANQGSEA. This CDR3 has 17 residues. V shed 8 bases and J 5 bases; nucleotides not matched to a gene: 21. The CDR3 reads CSHSSEVQREPIDTQYF. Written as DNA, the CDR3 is TGCAGCCACTCTTCGGAGGTTCAGCGGGAGCCGATAGATACGCAGTATTTT.